The present T cell receptor beta chain was sequenced within a study of a mutant IDH1 vaccine in newly diagnosed glioma. This clone was seen only once. Its antigen is undetermined. Noted time point: week 11, during vaccination. Doses of 300 ug of mutant IDH1 20-mer peptide were given with topical imiquimod. Germline CDR1 reads PRHDT; CDR2 reads FYEKMQ (reference sequence). The CDR3 sequence is 15 residues long. Trimming took off 2 bases at V and 2 bases at J, with 12 bases between the two ends. Produced via immunoSEQ multiplex PCR; TCRdb's table is partial and in-frame only. This sample yields 50,000 or so clones, of which around 90% are seen a single time; 2% to 2.5% belongs to the top ten.

This clonotype originated in a middle-aged man with glioma. The specimen was PBMCs, collected from a glioma patient whose treatment included an IDH1 peptide vaccine. The chain uses TRBV13 and TRBJ1-2; D is unclear. CDR3 coding DNA: TGTGCCAGCAGCTTAAGGCAAGAATTAAACTATGGCTACACCTTC. Translated: CASSLRQELNYGYTF.